There are many counts of the clone carrying this T cell receptor beta chain. Its specificity is not known. This sample was included in a study of T cell repertoires in cytomegalovirus infection. Study summary: Based on public TCR beta signatures, there were indications of CMV infection and of a matching HLA type.

Study results and limitations: HLA-C-restricted, CMV-specific TCR beta clonotypes were dominant ex vivo.

The germline gives CDR1 SGHTA, CDR2 FQGNSA. The CDR3 length is 14 residues. V was clipped by 6 bases and J by 2 bases, with 14 bases between them. TCRdb itself ran the reads through MiXCR, one entry per CDR3 protein. The sample shows around 550,000 distinct CDR3 sequences, 26% of them seen only once. The sequence came from a human donor in good health (CMV status not recorded). Some clones in this sample may be carry-over from other donors' samples. The chain recombines TRBV7-2 with TRBJ2-7; tentatively, D is TRBD1 (5 bases). The sequencing input was PBMCs. The CDR3 reads CASSPGRVPYEQYF. In nucleotides, the CDR3 is TGTGCCAGCAGTCCGGGCAGGGTGCCCTACGAGCAGTACTTC.